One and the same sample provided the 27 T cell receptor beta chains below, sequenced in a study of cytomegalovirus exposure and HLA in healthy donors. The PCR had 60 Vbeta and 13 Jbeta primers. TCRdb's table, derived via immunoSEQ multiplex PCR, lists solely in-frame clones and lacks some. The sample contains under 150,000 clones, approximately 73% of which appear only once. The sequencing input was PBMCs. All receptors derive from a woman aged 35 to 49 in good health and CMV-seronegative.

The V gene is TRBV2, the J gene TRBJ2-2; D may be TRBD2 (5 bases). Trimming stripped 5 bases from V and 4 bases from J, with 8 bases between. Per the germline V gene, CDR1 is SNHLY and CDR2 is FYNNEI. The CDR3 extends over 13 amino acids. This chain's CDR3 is CASSRAGTGELFF. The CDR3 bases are TGTGCCAGCAGTCGCGCGGGCACCGGGGAGCTGTTTTTT.

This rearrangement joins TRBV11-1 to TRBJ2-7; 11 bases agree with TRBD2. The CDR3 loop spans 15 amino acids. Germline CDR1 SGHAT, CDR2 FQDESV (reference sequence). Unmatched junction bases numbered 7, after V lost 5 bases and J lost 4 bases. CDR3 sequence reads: CASSLLAGALYEQYF. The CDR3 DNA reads TGTGCCAGCAGCCTACTAGCGGGGGCATTGTACGAGCAGTACTTC.

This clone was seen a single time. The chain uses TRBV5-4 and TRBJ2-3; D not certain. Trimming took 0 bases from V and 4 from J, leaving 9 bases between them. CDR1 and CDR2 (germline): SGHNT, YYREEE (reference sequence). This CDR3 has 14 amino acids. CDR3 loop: CASSLGGVPDTQYF. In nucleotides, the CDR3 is TGTGCCAGCAGCTTGGGTGGAGTACCAGATACGCAGTATTTT.

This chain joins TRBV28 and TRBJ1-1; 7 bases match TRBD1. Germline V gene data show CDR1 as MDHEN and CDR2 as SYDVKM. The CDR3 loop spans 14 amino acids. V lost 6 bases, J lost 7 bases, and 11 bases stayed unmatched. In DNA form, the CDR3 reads TGTGCCAGCAGAGAAAAGGGGGCCTGGGGTGAAGCTTTCTTT. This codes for CASREKGAWGEAFF.

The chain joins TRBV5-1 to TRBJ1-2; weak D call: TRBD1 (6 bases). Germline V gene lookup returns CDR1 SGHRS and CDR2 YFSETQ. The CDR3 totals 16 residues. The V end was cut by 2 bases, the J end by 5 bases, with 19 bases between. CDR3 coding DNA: TGCGCCAGCAGCTTAGGTGGTTTGGACAGCCGATATGGCTACACCTTC. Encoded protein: CASSLGGLDSRYGYTF.

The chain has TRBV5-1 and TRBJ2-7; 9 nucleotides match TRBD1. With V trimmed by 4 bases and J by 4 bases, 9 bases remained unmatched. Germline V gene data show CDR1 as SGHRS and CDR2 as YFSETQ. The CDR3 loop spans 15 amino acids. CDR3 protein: CASSPTGGLGYEQYF. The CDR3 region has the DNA TGCGCCAGCAGCCCGACAGGGGGTTTAGGATACGAGCAGTACTTC.

The CDR3 spells CAISGQGPGVNEQFF. CDR3 coding DNA: TGTGCCATCAGTGGACAGGGGCCCGGGGTCAATGAGCAGTTCTTC. The chain has TRBV10-3 and TRBJ2-1; TRBD1 matches at 8 bases. Trimming took 4 bases from V and 6 from J; bases not matched to a gene: 8. Germline V gene data show CDR1 as ENHRY and CDR2 as SYGVKD. The CDR3 covers 15 residues.

The CDR3 nucleotides read TGTGCCATCAGTGATAATAACAGGGTCCCCGGGGAGCTGTTTTTT. Protein: CAISDNNRVPGELFF. This rearrangement joins TRBV10-3 to TRBJ2-2, with D perhaps TRBD1 (6 bases). Trimming removed 3 bases from V and 6 bases from J, with 14 bases in between. The germline V gene has CDR1 ENHRY and CDR2 SYGVKD. The CDR3 is 15 amino acids.

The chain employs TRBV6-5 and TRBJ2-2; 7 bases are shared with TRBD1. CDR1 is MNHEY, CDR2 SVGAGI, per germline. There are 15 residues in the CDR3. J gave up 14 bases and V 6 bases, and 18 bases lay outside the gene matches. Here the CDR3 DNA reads TGTGCCAGCAGCCCAGGGCGACAGGGCCCCTCCCGCCTGTTTTTT. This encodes CASSPGRQGPSRLFF.

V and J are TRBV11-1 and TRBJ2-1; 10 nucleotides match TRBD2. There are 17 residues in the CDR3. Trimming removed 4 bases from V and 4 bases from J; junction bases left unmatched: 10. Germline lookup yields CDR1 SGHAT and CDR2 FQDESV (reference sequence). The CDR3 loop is CASSSFPQLAGYNEQFF. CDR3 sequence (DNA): TGTGCCAGCAGCTCTTTCCCCCAACTAGCGGGATACAATGAGCAGTTCTTC.

The DNA for the CDR3 is TGTGCCATCAGTGAAGAGGGATTTAATTCACCCCTCCACTTT. Translation: CAISEEGFNSPLHF. The chain carries TRBV10-3 and TRBJ1-6, with unresolved D. The CDR3 covers 14 residues. Trimming shortened V by 3 bases and J by 6 bases, and 9 bases separated the two germline ends. Looked up from germline, CDR1 is ENHRY and CDR2 is SYGVKD.

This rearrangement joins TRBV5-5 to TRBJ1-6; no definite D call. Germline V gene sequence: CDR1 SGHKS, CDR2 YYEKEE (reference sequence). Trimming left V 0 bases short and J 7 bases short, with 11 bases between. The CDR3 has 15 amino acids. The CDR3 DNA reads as TGTGCCAGCAGCTTGGTTTACGGGGTAAATTCACCCCTCCACTTT. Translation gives CASSLVYGVNSPLHF.

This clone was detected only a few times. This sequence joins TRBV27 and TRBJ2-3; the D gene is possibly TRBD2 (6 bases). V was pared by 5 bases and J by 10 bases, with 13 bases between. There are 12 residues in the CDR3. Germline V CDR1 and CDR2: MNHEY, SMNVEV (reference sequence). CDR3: CASSPRGGAQYF. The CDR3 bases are TGTGCCAGCAGTCCACGAGGAGGGGCGCAGTATTTT.

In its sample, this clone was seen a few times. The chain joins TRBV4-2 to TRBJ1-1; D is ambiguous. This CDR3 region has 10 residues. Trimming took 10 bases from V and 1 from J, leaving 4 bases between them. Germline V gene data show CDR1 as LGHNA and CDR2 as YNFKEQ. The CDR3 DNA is TGTGCCACCGGGAACACTGAAGCTTTCTTT. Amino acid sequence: CATGNTEAFF.

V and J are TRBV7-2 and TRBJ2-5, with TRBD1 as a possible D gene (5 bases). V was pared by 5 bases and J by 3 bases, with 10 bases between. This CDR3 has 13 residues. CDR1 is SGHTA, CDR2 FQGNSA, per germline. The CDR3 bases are TGTGCCAGCAGCCTAGAAGGGGAAGAGACCCAGTACTTC. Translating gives CASSLEGEETQYF. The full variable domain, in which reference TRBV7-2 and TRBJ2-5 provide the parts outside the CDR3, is GAGVSQSPSNKVTEKGKDVELRCDPISGHTALYWYRQSLGQGLEFLIYFQGNSAPDKSGLPSDRFSAERTGGSVSTLTIQRTQQEDSAVYLCASSLEGEETQYFGPGTRLLVL.

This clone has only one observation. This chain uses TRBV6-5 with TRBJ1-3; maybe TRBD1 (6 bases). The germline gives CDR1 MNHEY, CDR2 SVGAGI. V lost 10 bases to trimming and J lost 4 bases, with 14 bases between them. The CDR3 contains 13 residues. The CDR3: CATKTGAGNTIYF. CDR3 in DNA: TGTGCCACCAAGACAGGAGCGGGAAACACCATATATTTT.

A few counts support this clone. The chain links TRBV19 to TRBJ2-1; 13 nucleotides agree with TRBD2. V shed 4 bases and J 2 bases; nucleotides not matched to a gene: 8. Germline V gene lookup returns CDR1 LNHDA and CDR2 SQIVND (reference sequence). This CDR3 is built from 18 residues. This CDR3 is CASSKRGLAGKAYNEQFF. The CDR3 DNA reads TGTGCCAGTAGTAAAAGGGGACTAGCGGGGAAGGCCTACAATGAGCAGTTCTTC.

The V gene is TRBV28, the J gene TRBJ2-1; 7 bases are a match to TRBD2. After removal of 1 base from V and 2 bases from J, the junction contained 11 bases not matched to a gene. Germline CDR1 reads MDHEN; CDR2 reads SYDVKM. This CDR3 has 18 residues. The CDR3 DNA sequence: TGTGCCAGCAGTTTATCCCTAGCGTGGGGGGGGGCCTACAATGAGCAGTTCTTC. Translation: CASSLSLAWGGAYNEQFF.

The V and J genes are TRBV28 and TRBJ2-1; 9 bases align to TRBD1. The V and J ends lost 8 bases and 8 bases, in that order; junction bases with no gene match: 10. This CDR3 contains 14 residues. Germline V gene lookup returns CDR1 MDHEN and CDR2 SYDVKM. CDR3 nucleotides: TGTGCCAGCCAACCACAGGGGGCAAAACATGAGCAGTTCTTC. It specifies CASQPQGAKHEQFF.

The CDR3 sequence is CASSIGTGVEETQYF. CDR3 nucleotide sequence: TGCGCCAGCAGCATCGGGACAGGGGTGGAAGAGACCCAGTACTTC. The chain uses TRBV5-1 and TRBJ2-5, with 10 bases matching TRBD1. V lost 4 bases, J lost 3 bases, and 6 bases stayed unmatched. CDR3 length: 15 amino acids. Per the germline V gene, CDR1 is SGHRS and CDR2 is YFSETQ.

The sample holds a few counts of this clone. CDR3 coding DNA: TGTGCCAGCAGCTTCGGGACTAATCAAGAGACCCAGTACTTC. As protein: CASSFGTNQETQYF. The gene calls are TRBV11-2 and TRBJ2-5; 7 bases match TRBD2. The CDR3 consists of 14 residues. Germline lookup yields CDR1 SGHAT and CDR2 FQNNGV. The ends lost 3 bases at V and 2 bases at J; junction bases unmatched: 3.

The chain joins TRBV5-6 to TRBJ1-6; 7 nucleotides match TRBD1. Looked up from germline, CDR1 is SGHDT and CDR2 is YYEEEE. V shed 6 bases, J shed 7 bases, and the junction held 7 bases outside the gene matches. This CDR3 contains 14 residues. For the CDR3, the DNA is TGTGCCAGCACACGGGACAGAGTCAATTCACCCCTCCACTTT. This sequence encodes CASTRDRVNSPLHF.

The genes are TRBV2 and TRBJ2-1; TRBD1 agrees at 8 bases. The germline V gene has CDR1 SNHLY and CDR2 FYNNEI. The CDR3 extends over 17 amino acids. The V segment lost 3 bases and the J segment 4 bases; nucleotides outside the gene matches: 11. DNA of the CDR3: TGTGCCAGCAGTGAGAGCCATCCGGGACAGGCGTACAATGAGCAGTTCTTC. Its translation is CASSESHPGQAYNEQFF.

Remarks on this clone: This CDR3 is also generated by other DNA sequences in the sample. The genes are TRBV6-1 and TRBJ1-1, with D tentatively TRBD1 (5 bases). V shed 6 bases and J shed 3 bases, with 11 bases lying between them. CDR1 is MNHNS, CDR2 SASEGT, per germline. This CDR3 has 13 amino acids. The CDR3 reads CASSRVSDTEAFF. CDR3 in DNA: TGTGCCAGCAGCAGGGTGAGTGACACTGAAGCTTTCTTT.

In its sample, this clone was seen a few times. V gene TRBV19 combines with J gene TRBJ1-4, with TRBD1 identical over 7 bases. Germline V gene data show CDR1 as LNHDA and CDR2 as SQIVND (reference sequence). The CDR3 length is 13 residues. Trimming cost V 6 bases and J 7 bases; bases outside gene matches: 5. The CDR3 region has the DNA TGTGCCAGTAGGACAGGGCGGAGTGAAAAACTGTTTTTT. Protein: CASRTGRSEKLFF.

DNA for the CDR3: TGTGCCAGCAGGCTTACTCTACTGCGTGCCTCTGGAAACACCATATATTTT. This encodes CASRLTLLRASGNTIYF. This chain connects TRBV28 to TRBJ1-3, with D uncertain. The CDR3 runs 17 residues. Trimming cost V 6 bases and J 0 bases, with 18 bases left between them. CDR1 and CDR2 from the germline V gene are MDHEN and SYDVKM.

CDR3 in DNA: TGTGCCAGTAGTCCCGACGGGACAGCCCACACAGATACGCAGTATTTT. Its translation is CASSPDGTAHTDTQYF. This sequence joins TRBV19 and TRBJ2-3; 7 bases are a match to TRBD1. The V gene's germline CDR1 is LNHDA and CDR2 SQIVND (reference sequence). The ends lost 5 bases at V and 2 bases at J; junction bases unmatched: 10. The CDR3 contains 16 residues.